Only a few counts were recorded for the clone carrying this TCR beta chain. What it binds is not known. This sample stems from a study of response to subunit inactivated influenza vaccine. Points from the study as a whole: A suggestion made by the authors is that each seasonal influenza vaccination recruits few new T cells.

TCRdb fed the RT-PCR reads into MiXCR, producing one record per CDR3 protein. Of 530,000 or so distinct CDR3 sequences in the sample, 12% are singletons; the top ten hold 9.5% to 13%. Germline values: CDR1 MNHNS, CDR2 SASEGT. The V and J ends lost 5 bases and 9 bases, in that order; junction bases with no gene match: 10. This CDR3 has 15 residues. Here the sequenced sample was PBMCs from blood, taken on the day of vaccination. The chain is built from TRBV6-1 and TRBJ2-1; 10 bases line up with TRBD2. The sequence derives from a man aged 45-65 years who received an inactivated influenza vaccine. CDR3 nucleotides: TGTGCCAGCAGTCCCAGCGGGGGGGCCTTTGTTGAGCAGTTCTTC. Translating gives CASSPSGGAFVEQFF.